This is a list of T cell receptor beta chains from one sample in a study of regulatory and conventional T cells in RAG deficiency. Sequencing used immunoSEQ multiplex PCR; TCRdb keeps in-frame clones, though not all of them. The data contain 9,400 or so clones, around 90% of them singletons. This same sample was also part of a study on regulatory T cells.

Sequencing was performed on Tregs sorted from blood. The origin of the receptors is a human donor in good health. CDR3s include the opening cysteine and the closing phenylalanine or tryptophan. A D gene is named only where the DNA matches it firmly. Where a row states a size, it is once, few, many or the class of an expanded clone; other rows omit it.

TRBJ2-3,-,TRBV7-5,-,CASSYQGARTQYF,TGTGCCAGCAGCTACCAGGGGGCGAGGACGCAGTATTTT
TRBJ1-1,-,TRBV5-1,-,CASSLGAASLNTEAFF,TGCGCCAGCAGCTTGGGTGCGGCAAGCTTGAACACTGAAGCTTTCTTT
TRBJ1-2,-,TRBV7-8,-,CASSLAQGLNYGYTF,TGTGCCAGCAGCTTAGCCCAGGGCCTTAACTATGGCTACACCTTC
TRBJ2-1,once,TRBV7-3,TRBD2,CASSKIAGGYNEQFF,TGTGCCAGCAGCAAGATAGCGGGGGGCTACAATGAGCAGTTCTTC
TRBJ1-5,-,TRBV28,-,CASTRPGARNQPQHF,TGTGCCAGCACCCGACCTGGGGCCCGCAATCAGCCCCAGCATTTT
TRBJ1-6,once,TRBV7-8,TRBD1,CASSFGQGGTSPLHF,TGTGCCAGCAGCTTCGGACAGGGAGGAACTTCACCCCTCCACTTT
TRBJ2-1,-,TRBV11-2,-,CASSPPLAGFNEQFF,TGTGCCAGCAGCCCCCCCCTAGCCGGTTTTAATGAGCAGTTCTTC
TRBJ2-5,-,TRBV30,TRBD1,CAWSARTGMETQYF,TGTGCCTGGAGTGCCCGGACAGGGATGGAGACCCAGTACTTC
TRBJ1-1,once,TRBV2,TRBD1,CASNRDRNTEAFF,TGTGCCAGCAACAGGGACAGGAACACTGAAGCTTTCTTT
TRBJ1-1,-,TRBV6-5,TRBD1,CASSWGTGLSTEAFF,TGTGCCAGCAGTTGGGGGACAGGATTGAGCACTGAAGCTTTCTTT
TRBJ2-7,-,TRBV5-1,TRBD1,CASSWTGFSYEQYF,TGCGCCAGCAGCTGGACAGGTTTTTCCTACGAGCAGTACTTC
TRBJ1-2,once,TRBV5-1,TRBD1,CASSSDRGRYGYTF,TGCGCCAGCAGCTCGGACAGGGGGAGATATGGCTACACCTTC